The clone carrying this TCR beta chain was observed a handful of times. The antigen is undetermined. This specimen comes from a study of identical twins. Study-wide points: It was out-of-frame TCR alpha sharing in monozygotic twins that models underestimated. Invariant MAIT and iNKT cells could partly confound zero-insertion analyses.

J was trimmed by 8 bases and V by 3 bases; bases with no gene match: 4. CDR1 and CDR2 (germline): SGHTA, FQGNSA. The CDR3 sequence is 14 residues long. Unique molecular identifiers were present on the cDNA, which also gained a universal primer site by template switching. TCRdb re-derived calls from the 5' RACE reads in MiXCR, one entry per CDR3 protein. The repertoire holds more than 1.5 million distinct CDR3 sequences, with about 31% as singletons. What was sequenced was cord blood. The source of this sequence is a newborn girl in good health. The chain joins TRBV7-2 to TRBJ2-1; 10 bases are shared with TRBD2. DNA of the CDR3: TGTGCCAGCAGCTTCGGGACTAGCGCTGATGAGCAGTTCTTC. This codes for CASSFGTSADEQFF.